The T cell receptor beta chain described here comes from a study of T cells in Graves' hyperthyroidism and ophthalmopathy. Study-wide results and caveats: Peripheral blood also featured most of the thyroid clonotypes expanded above 0.001.

CDR3 length: 13 amino acids. V lost 5 bases and J lost 7, with 14 bases in between. Germline V gene data show CDR1 as SGHVS and CDR2 as FQNEAQ. As to this clonotype: Its antigen is not known.

RNA transcripts were the template for amplifying TCR beta CDR3 regions. First-round RT-PCR with HTBI primers amplified the TCR CDR3 region. TCRdb reprocessed the multiplex PCR reads via MiXCR and lists one record per CDR3 protein. Counted here are over 350,000 distinct CDR3 sequences, roughly 14% occurring once; the ten biggest clones make up around 14%. The sequenced material came from blood. The chain carries TRBV7-8 and TRBJ1-2, with D maybe TRBD1 (6 bases). The TCR was taken from a man aged 18 to 30 with Graves' ophthalmopathy. The CDR3 nucleotides are TGTGCCAGCAGCCCCAGGGGCGTCGTTGGCTACACCTTC. Protein: CASSPRGVVGYTF.